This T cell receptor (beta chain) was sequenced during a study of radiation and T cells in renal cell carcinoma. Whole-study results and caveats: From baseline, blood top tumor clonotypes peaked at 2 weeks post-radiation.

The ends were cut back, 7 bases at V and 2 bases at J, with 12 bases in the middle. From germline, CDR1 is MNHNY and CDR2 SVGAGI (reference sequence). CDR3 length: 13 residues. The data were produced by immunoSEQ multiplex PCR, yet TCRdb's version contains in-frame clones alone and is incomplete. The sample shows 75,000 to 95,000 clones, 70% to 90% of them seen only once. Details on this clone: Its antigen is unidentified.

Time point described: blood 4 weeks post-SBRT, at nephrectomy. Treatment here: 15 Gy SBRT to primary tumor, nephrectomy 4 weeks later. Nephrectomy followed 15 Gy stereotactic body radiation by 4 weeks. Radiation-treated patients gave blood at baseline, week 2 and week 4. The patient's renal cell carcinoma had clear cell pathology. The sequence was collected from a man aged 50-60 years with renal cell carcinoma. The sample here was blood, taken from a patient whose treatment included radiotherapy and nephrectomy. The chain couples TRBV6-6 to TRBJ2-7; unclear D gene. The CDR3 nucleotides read TGTGCCAGCATGGACGAGAGGACCTACGAGCAGTACTTC. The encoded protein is CASMDERTYEQYF.